This T cell receptor (beta chain) appears in the sequencing data of a study of blood T cell repertoires in COVID-19. The CDR3 runs 16 residues. The germline V and J ends were trimmed by 3 bases and 4 bases, with 16 bases remaining between them. Germline CDR1 SGDLS, CDR2 YYNGEE. This clone has only one observation. Cohorts were assigned according to the clinical history that participants reported. Here immunoSEQ multiplex PCR was the method, and the copy in TCRdb shows in-frame clones only, minus some. The sample holds 150,000 to 250,000 clones; about nine tenths are singletons and the top ten take approximately 2.4%.

Sequenced sample: PBMCs or T cells enriched from blood (not recorded which). The V call is TRBV9, the J call TRBJ2-2; the D gene is possibly TRBD2 (7 bases). The receptor was isolated from a woman in her 30s who had recovered from COVID-19. The CDR3 loop reads CASSGRGGGPTGELFF. The CDR3 region has the DNA TGTGCCAGCAGCGGTAGGGGCGGGGGCCCCACCGGGGAGCTGTTTTTT.